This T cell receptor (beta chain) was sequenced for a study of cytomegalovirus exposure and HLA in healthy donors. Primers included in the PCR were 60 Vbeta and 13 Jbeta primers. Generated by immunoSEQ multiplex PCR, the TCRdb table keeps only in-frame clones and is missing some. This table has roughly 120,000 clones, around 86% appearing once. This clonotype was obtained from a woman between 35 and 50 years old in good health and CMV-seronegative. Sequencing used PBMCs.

CDR3 nucleotides: TGTGCCAGCCGACAGGGGTTTTACAATGAGCAGTTCTTC. Encoded protein: CASRQGFYNEQFF. J is TRBJ2-1 and V is TRBV19; 8 bases map to TRBD1. V shed 9 bases and J 4 bases; nucleotides not matched to a gene: 5. CDR3 length: 13 residues. Germline loops: CDR1 LNHDA, CDR2 SQIVND (reference sequence).